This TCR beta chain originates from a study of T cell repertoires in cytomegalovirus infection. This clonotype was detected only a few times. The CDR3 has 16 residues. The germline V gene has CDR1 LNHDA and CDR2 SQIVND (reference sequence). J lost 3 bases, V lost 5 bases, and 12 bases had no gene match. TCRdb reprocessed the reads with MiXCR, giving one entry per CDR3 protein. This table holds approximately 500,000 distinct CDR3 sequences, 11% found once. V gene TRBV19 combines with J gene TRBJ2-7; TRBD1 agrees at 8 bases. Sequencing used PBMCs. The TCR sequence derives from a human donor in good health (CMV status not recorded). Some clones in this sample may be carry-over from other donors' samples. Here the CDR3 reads CASSGPGQGGGYEQYF. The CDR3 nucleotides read TGTGCCAGTAGTGGACCCGGACAGGGCGGTGGCTACGAGCAGTACTTC.